These T cell receptor beta chains were read from a single sample in a study of cytomegalovirus exposure and HLA in healthy donors. Measured with immunoSEQ multiplex PCR; TCRdb has only the in-frame clones, and not every one. The sample holds roughly 130,000 clones, 75% to 85% seen once. What was sequenced was PBMCs. The receptors here all came from a man aged 30 to 39 in good health and CMV-seronegative. Both conserved end residues are part of each CDR3. D genes are given only for firm matches. Clone size is given for some rows only: seen once, a few or many times, or a class if the clone is expanded.

TRBD1	TRBV13	once	TRBJ2-7	TGTGCCAGCAGACTCCAGGGGCAGGGGGCTTACGAGCAGTACTTC	CASRLQGQGAYEQYF
TRBD2	TRBV5-4	NA	TRBJ2-3	TGTGCCAGCAGCTTGGGGGGAACTAGCGGCCTCACAGATACGCAGTATTTT	CASSLGGTSGLTDTQYF
TRBD2	TRBV2	NA	TRBJ2-7	TGTGCCAGCAGTGTAAGGACTAGCGCACCCTACGAGCAGTACTTC	CASSVRTSAPYEQYF
TRBD2	TRBV6-1	NA	TRBJ2-7	TGTGCCAGCAGTACCGGACTAGCGGGAGGGTGCGAGCAGTACTTC	CASSTGLAGGCEQYF
NA	TRBV25-1	NA	TRBJ1-2	TGTGCCAGCAGTGAACTAGGGGGCTATGGCTACACCTTC	CASSELGGYGYTF
TRBD2	TRBV4-3	NA	TRBJ2-1	TGCGCCAGCAGCCAAGCTAGCGGGACTAGCGGGGAGCAGTTCTTC	CASSQASGTSGEQFF
NA	TRBV25-1	NA	TRBJ2-7	TGTGCCAGCAGCGACAGGCATCACTCCTACGAGCAGTACTTC	CASSDRHHSYEQYF
NA	TRBV5-1	NA	TRBJ2-7	TGCGCCAGCAGCTTGGAGTCTACCCCCTCCGAGCAGTACTTC	CASSLESTPSEQYF
TRBD2	TRBV7-9	NA	TRBJ2-7	TGTGCCAGCAGCCTACTAGCGGGGGCCTACGAGCAGTACTTC	CASSLLAGAYEQYF
NA	TRBV7-9	NA	TRBJ1-2	TGTGCCAGCAGTGATGGCGGCTACACCTTC	CASSDGGYTF
NA	TRBV5-8	NA	TRBJ1-5	TGTGCCAGCAGCTTGGACGGTTATAGCAATCAGCCCCAGAATTTT	CASSLDGYSNQPQNF
NA	TRBV9	once	TRBJ2-3	TGTGCCAGCAGCGTAGGGGGGCCCCAGGCGGATACGCAGTATTTT	CASSVGGPQADTQYF
TRBD2	TRBV4-1	NA	TRBJ2-1	TGCGCCAGCAGCCAAGTCGGACTAGCGGACAATGAGCAGTTCTTC	CASSQVGLADNEQFF
TRBD1	TRBV2	once	TRBJ2-7	TGTGCCAGCACGGACAGGGGTTACGAGCAGTACTTC	CASTDRGYEQYF
NA	TRBV19	few	TRBJ1-5	TGTGCCAGTAGTATTTGGGGGGTGGGGGAACAGCCCCAGCATTTT	CASSIWGVGEQPQHF
TRBD2	TRBV10-1	NA	TRBJ2-7	TGCGCCAGCAGTGAGACCCTAAGCGGGAGCTCCTACGAGCAGTACTTC	CASSETLSGSSYEQYF
NA	TRBV6-5	NA	TRBJ1-2	TGTGCCAGCAGTTACGCAGGGCCCCCTAACTATGGCTACACCTTC	CASSYAGPPNYGYTF
TRBD2	TRBV4-1	few	TRBJ2-7	TGCGCCAGCAGCCAAGACGGTGAGAGAGCGGGGTACGAGCAGTACTTC	CASSQDGERAGYEQYF
TRBD1	TRBV19	NA	TRBJ1-2	TGTGCCAGTAGTGCCGGGACAGGGATGTTTGATAACTATGGCTACACCTTC	CASSAGTGMFDNYGYTF
NA	TRBV28	NA	TRBJ2-7	TGTGCCACCACCACAGGGTCCCCCTACGAGCAGTACTTC	CATTTGSPYEQYF
TRBD2	TRBV19	NA	TRBJ2-7	TGTGCCAGCTCATGGGCGACTAGCGCGGGATGGGACGAGCAGTACTTC	CASSWATSAGWDEQYF
NA	TRBV6-5	few	TRBJ1-5	TGTGCCAGCGGGATGGGACTTTATAGCAATCAGCCCCAGCATTTT	CASGMGLYSNQPQHF
NA	TRBV2	NA	TRBJ1-5	TGTGCCAGCAGTGAACACAGGAGCAATCAGCCCCAGCATTTT	CASSEHRSNQPQHF
TRBD1	TRBV28	NA	TRBJ2-3	TGTGCCAGCAGGTCACAGGGGAGTGGGACAGATACGCAGTATTTT	CASRSQGSGTDTQYF
TRBD2	TRBV5-1	NA	TRBJ2-1	TGCGCCAGCAGCACGGGGGAGGGCCACCCCTACAATGAGCAGTTCTTC	CASSTGEGHPYNEQFF
NA	TRBV19	NA	TRBJ2-7	TGTGCCAGTAGTATAGACAGCCACTACGGGCAGTACTTC	CASSIDSHYGQYF
NA	TRBV28	NA	TRBJ1-5	TGTGCCAGCACCTGGGGGGGCAATCAGCCCCAGCATTTT	CASTWGGNQPQHF
TRBD1	TRBV4-1	few	TRBJ2-7	TGCGCCAGCAGCCTCGGGACAGGTTCTCTCGAGCAGTACTTC	CASSLGTGSLEQYF
NA	TRBV6-5	once	TRBJ1-5	TGTGCCAGCGGGTGGGGAGGGGACCAGCCCCAGCATTTT	CASGWGGDQPQHF
NA	TRBV27	NA	TRBJ2-5	TGTGCCAGCAGTCCGAAGTTCGGAGTTTACCAAGAGACCCAGTACTTC	CASSPKFGVYQETQYF
TRBD2	TRBV29-1	NA	TRBJ2-1	TGCAGCGTCGACCCCCTAGGTAGCGGGAGGGCTAATGAGCAGTTCTTC	CSVDPLGSGRANEQFF
TRBD1	TRBV12-5	NA	TRBJ2-3	TGTGCTAGTGGAGGACAGGGGATCCCAGATACGCAGTATTTT	CASGGQGIPDTQYF
NA	TRBV11-2	NA	TRBJ1-2	TGTGCCAGCAGCTTAGTCGGAGAGGCCATACATGGCTACACCTTC	CASSLVGEAIHGYTF
TRBD1	TRBV13	NA	TRBJ2-7	TGTGCCAGCAGCTTAGGCCGGGGGACAGGATACGAGCAGTACTTC	CASSLGRGTGYEQYF
TRBD1	TRBV7-9	NA	TRBJ2-7	TGTGCCAGCAGCACCGTGACAGGGGACAGTTACTACGAGCAGTACTTC	CASSTVTGDSYYEQYF
NA	TRBV7-9	NA	TRBJ2-7	TGTGCCAGCAGCTTAAAAGGGGCTACCTACGAGCAGTACTTC	CASSLKGATYEQYF
NA	TRBV11-2	NA	TRBJ1-1	TGTGCCAGCAGCCGGGGGAGACCTGAAGCTTTCTTT	CASSRGRPEAFF
TRBD2	TRBV2	NA	TRBJ2-3	TGTGCCAGCAGTGGGCCGTCGACTAGCGGGAGGACCTATAGCACAGATACGCAGTATTTT	CASSGPSTSGRTYSTDTQYF
TRBD2	TRBV5-4	NA	TRBJ2-2	TGTGCCAGCAGCTTGGCACTAGCGGGGATGAACACCGGGGAGCTGTTTTTT	CASSLALAGMNTGELFF
NA	TRBV6-6	few	TRBJ2-7	TGTGCCAGCAGCGGCAGGTTGCACGAGCAGTACTTC	CASSGRLHEQYF
NA	TRBV18	NA	TRBJ1-3	TGTGCCAGCTCACCAAGGCAGAGTGGGCAGGGCTCTGGAAACACCATATATTTT	CASSPRQSGQGSGNTIYF
TRBD2	TRBV19	NA	TRBJ2-1	TGTGCCAGTAGTATACCAGCGGGAGGGTTCCATGAGCAGTTCTTC	CASSIPAGGFHEQFF
NA	TRBV6-6	NA	TRBJ2-7	TGTGCCAGCCGTGGCGGGGTAAAAGACGAGCAGTACTTC	CASRGGVKDEQYF
NA	TRBV7-9	NA	TRBJ1-1	TGTGCCAGCAGCTTAGCTTGGGCAGAGAACCCTGAAGCTTTCTTT	CASSLAWAENPEAFF
NA	TRBV18	NA	TRBJ2-1	TGTGCCAGCTCACCCGTTTCGGCGGGAAACTACAATGAGCAGTTCTTC	CASSPVSAGNYNEQFF
TRBD1	TRBV2	once	TRBJ1-1	TGTGCCAGCAGAGACAGGGTTCTGTACACTGAAGCTTTCTTT	CASRDRVLYTEAFF
NA	TRBV11-1	NA	TRBJ2-7	TGTGCCAGCAGCTTTGTCACAGGGGCGGGGGAGCAGTACTTC	CASSFVTGAGEQYF
NA	TRBV5-1	NA	TRBJ2-6	TGCGCCAGCAGCTTGGGGGCAGACTATGCCTCTGGGGCCAACGTCCTGACTTTC	CASSLGADYASGANVLTF